This T cell receptor beta chain is drawn from a study of PD-L1 blockade in urothelial cancer. About the research overall: Blood was evaluated 3 weeks (second dose) and 6 weeks after therapy began.

Time point described: peripheral blood 6 weeks after treatment start. Germline values: CDR1 DFQATT, CDR2 SNEGSKA (reference sequence). V lost 3 bases and J 10 bases, leaving 7 bases between the germline ends. The CDR3 is 10 residues long. Profiling relied on immunoSEQ multiplex PCR, and the TCRdb table lists in-frame clones only, not all of them. The sample lists around 50,000 clones, more than 75% occurring once. This TCR came from a man aged 55 to 70 with urothelial cancer. The starting material was PBMCs, obtained around atezolizumab (anti-PD-L1) treatment. The gene calls are TRBV20-1 and TRBJ2-1; unclear D gene. The chain's CDR3 is CSASIQEQFF. The CDR3 DNA reads as TGCAGTGCTAGCATCCAAGAGCAGTTCTTC.